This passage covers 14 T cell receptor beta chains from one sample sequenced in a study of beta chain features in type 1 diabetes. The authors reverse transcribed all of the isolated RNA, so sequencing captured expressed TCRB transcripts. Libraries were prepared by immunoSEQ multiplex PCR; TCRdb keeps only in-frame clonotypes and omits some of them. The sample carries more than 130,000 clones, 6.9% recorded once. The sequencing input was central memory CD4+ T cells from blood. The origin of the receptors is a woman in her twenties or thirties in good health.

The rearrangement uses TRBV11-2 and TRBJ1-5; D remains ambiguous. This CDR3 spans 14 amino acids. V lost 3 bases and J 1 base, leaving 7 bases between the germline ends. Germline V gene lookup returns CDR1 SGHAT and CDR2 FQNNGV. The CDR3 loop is CASSLTTSNQPQHF. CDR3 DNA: TGTGCCAGCAGCTTGACAACAAGCAATCAGCCCCAGCATTTT.

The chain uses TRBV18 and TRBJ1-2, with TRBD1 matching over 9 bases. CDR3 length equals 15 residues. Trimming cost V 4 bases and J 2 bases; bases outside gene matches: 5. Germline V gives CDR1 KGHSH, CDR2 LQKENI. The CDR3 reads CASSQRTGENYGYTF. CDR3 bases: TGTGCCAGCTCACAGCGGACAGGGGAGAACTATGGCTACACCTTC.

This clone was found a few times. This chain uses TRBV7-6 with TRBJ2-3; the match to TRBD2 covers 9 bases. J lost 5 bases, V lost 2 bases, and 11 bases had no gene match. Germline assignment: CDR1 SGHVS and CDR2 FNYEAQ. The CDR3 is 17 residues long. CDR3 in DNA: TGTGCCAGCAGCTTACTCGCGGGAGGGCAATGGGGAGATACGCAGTATTTT. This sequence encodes CASSLLAGGQWGDTQYF.

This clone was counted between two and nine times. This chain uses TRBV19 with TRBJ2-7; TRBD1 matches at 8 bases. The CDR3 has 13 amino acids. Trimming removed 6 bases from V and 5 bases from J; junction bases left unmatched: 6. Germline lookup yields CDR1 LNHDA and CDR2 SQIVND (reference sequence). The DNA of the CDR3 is TGTGCCAGTAGCGGACAGGGTTCCGACGAGCAGTACTTC. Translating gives CASSGQGSDEQYF.

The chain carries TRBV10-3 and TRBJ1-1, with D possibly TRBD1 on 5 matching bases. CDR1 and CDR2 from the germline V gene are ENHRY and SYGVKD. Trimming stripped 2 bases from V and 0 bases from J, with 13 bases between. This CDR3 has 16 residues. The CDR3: CAISERGASMNTEAFF. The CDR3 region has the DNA TGTGCCATCAGTGAGAGGGGCGCCTCGATGAACACTGAAGCTTTCTTT.

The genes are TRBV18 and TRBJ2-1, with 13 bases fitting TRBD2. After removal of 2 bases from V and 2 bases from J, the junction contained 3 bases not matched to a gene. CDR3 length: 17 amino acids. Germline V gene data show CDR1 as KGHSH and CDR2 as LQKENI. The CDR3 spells CASSPTGTSGTYNEQFF. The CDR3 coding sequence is TGTGCCAGCTCACCAACCGGGACTAGCGGGACCTACAATGAGCAGTTCTTC.

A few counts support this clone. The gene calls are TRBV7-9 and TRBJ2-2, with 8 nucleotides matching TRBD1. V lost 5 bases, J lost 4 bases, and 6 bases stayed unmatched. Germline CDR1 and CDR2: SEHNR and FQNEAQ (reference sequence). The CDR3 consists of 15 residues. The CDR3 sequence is CASSLGQGGTGELFF. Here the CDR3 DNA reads TGTGCCAGCAGCCTTGGACAGGGAGGCACCGGGGAGCTGTTTTTT. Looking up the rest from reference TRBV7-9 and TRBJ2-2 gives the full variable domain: DTGVSQNPRHKITKRGQNVTFRCDPISEHNRLYWYRQTLGQGPEFLTYFQNEAQLEKSRLLSDRFSAERPKGSFSTLEIQRTEQGDSAMYLCASSLGQGGTGELFFGEGSRLTVL.

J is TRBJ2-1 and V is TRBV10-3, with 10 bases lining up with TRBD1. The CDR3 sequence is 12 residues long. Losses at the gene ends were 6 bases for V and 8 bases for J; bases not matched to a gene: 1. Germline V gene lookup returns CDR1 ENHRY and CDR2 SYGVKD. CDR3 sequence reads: CAISGTGDEQFF. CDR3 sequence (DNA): TGTGCCATCAGCGGGACAGGGGATGAGCAGTTCTTC.

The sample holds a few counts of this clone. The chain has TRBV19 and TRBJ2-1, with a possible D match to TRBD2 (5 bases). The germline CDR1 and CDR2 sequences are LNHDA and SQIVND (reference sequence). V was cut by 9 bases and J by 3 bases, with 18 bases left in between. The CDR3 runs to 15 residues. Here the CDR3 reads CASADRLALYNEQFF. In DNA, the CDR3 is TGTGCCAGCGCTGATCGGCTAGCTCTCTACAATGAGCAGTTCTTC.

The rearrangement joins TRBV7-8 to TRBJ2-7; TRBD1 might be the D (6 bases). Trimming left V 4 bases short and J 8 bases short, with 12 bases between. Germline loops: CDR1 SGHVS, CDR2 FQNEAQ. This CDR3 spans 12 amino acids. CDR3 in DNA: TGTGCCAGCAGCTATAACAGGGACAAGCAGTACTTC. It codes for CASSYNRDKQYF.

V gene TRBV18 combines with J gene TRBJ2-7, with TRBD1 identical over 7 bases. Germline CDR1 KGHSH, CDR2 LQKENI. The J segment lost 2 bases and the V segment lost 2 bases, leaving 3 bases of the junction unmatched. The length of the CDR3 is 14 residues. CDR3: CASSPSDRAYEQYF. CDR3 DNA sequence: TGTGCCAGCTCACCATCCGACAGGGCCTACGAGCAGTACTTC.

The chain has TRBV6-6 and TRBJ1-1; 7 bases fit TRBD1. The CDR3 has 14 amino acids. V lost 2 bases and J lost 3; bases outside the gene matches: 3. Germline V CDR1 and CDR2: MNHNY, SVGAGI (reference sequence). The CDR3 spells CASSYQGQDTEAFF. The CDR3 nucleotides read TGTGCCAGCAGTTACCAAGGACAGGACACTGAAGCTTTCTTT.

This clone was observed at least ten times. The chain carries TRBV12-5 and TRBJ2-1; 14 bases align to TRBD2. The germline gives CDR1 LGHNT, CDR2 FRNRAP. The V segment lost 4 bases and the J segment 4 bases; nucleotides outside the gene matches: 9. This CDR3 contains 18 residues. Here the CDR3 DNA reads TGTGCTAGTGGTTCGACCCGGACTAGCGGGAGGTTGTACAATGAGCAGTTCTTC. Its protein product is CASGSTRTSGRLYNEQFF.

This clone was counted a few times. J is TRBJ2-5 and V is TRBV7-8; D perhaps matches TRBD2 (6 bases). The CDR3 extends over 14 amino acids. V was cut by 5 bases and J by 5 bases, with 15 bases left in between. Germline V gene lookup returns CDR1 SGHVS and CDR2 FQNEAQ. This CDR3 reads CASSPAAGWETQYF. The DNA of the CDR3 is TGTGCCAGCAGCCCCGCGGCGGGGTGGGAGACCCAGTACTTC.